The 16 T cell receptor beta chains listed next were all sequenced from one sample in a study of CXCR3-negative and CXCR3-positive naive CD8 T cells. The TRB cDNA libraries were prepared by 5' RACE with UMI labels. From its re-call of the 5' RACE reads, TCRdb lists each CDR3 protein once, without DNA. The sample's table shows several thousand distinct CDR3 sequences. Antigens for these TCRs are unknown. General study findings and limits: CXCR3-positive naive cells carried more hydrophobic TRB CDR3s than CXCR3-negative ones.

The specimen sequenced was naive CXCR3+ CD8+ T cells from blood. This sample's subset: CD45RO-CCR7+CD27+CD95- naive CD8+ T cells expressing CXCR3 (TNR3+). The receptors derive from a human donor in good health. Some clones in this sample may be carry-over from other donors' samples.

By frequency, this clonotype is medium-sized. The chain joins TRBV12-3 or TRBV12-4 to TRBJ1-2. The CDR3 totals 15 residues. CDR3 sequence: CASSLSERPYYGYTF.

The chain is built from TRBV29-1 and TRBJ1-1; with no DNA, the TCRdb D assignment of TRBD1 cannot be verified. Germline CDR1 and CDR2: SQVTM and ANQGSEA. This CDR3 is 11 amino acids long. The CDR3 sequence is CSVSGETEAFF.

This clonotype is medium-sized by frequency. The chain combines TRBV7-2 with TRBJ2-3; TCRdb's assignment of TRBD2 cannot be checked, as there is no DNA. The CDR3 contains 16 residues. In germline, CDR1 is SGHTA, CDR2 FQGNSA. CDR3 protein: CASLPSSLAPTDTQYF.

This clonotype is called medium-sized based on its frequency. The CDR3 reads CASWPGLAGGQFF. The chain carries TRBV27 and TRBJ2-1; TCRdb gives TRBD2 as the D gene, but with no DNA this cannot be confirmed. The CDR3 contains 13 residues. Germline V gene lookup returns CDR1 MNHEY and CDR2 SMNVEV (reference sequence).

The V call is TRBV7-6, the J call TRBJ2-3; TCRdb outputs TRBD2, but without DNA this stays unchecked. The CDR3 spans 12 residues. The germline CDR1 and CDR2 sequences are SGHVS and FNYEAQ. CDR3 amino acids: CASSLGTDTQYF.

This clonotype shows up as medium-sized by frequency. This chain links TRBV25-1 with TRBJ2-5; with no DNA, the TCRdb D assignment of TRBD2 cannot be verified. This CDR3 region has 14 residues. Germline lookup yields CDR1 MGHDK and CDR2 SYGVNS. The CDR3 reads CASSDRVPEETQYF.

In terms of frequency, this clonotype is medium-sized. V gene TRBV3-1 combines with J gene TRBJ1-5; the D call of TRBD1 rests on TCRdb alone, since no DNA is present to check it. Germline lookup yields CDR1 LGHDT and CDR2 YNNKEL (reference sequence). The CDR3 is made up of 15 amino acids. CDR3 region: CASSQDPGTGQPQHF.

The chain recombines TRBV20-1 with TRBJ2-1. Per the germline V gene, CDR1 is DFQATT and CDR2 is SNEGSKA (reference sequence). The CDR3 runs to 14 residues. CDR3 sequence reads: CSARDQESYNEQFF.

The rearrangement uses TRBV6-6 and TRBJ2-7; TCRdb designates TRBD1, a call that cannot be tested without DNA. From germline, CDR1 is MNHNY and CDR2 SVGAGI (reference sequence). CDR3 length equals 13 residues. CDR3 protein: CASSLTGFDEQYF.

This clonotype is labeled medium-sized based on frequency. This chain links TRBV29-1 with TRBJ2-1. The germline CDR1 and CDR2 sequences are SQVTM and ANQGSEA. This CDR3 is built from 14 residues. CDR3 sequence reads: CSAARTALYNEQFF.

The chain combines TRBV5-4 with TRBJ2-1; TCRdb lists TRBD2, though no DNA is available to test this call. CDR1 and CDR2 from the germline V gene are SGHNT and YYREEE (reference sequence). The CDR3 totals 14 residues. This chain's CDR3 is CASEPSGRINEQFF.

This clonotype registers medium-sized by frequency. The genes are TRBV29-1 and TRBJ1-3. The germline V gene has CDR1 SQVTM and CDR2 ANQGSEA. The CDR3 runs to 15 residues. This CDR3 is CSVEGPGPSGNTIYF.

By frequency, this clonotype is medium-sized (0.01 to 0.1%). This chain uses TRBV28 with TRBJ2-1; TCRdb's D call of TRBD2 is untestable without DNA. Germline assignment: CDR1 MDHEN and CDR2 SYDVKM. The CDR3 sequence is 11 residues long. CDR3 protein: CASSGGNEQFF.

V and J are TRBV5-1 and TRBJ1-1; no DNA is available, so the TRBD1 call from TCRdb remains unchecked. This CDR3 contains 15 residues. Germline lookup yields CDR1 SGHRS and CDR2 YFSETQ. The CDR3 loop is CASSFFPGTNTEAFF.

Measured by frequency, this clonotype is medium-sized. The rearrangement joins TRBV29-1 to TRBJ1-1. Germline loops: CDR1 SQVTM, CDR2 ANQGSEA. There are 13 residues in the CDR3. The CDR3 protein is CSVGQIFNTEAFF.

This clonotype ranks as medium-sized in terms of frequency. CDR3 amino acids: CSVEDGGPLGEQYF. V usage is TRBV29-1 and J usage is TRBJ2-7; the TCRdb D gene call, TRBD1, has no DNA to confirm it. Per germline, CDR1 SQVTM and CDR2 ANQGSEA. The CDR3 runs to 14 residues.